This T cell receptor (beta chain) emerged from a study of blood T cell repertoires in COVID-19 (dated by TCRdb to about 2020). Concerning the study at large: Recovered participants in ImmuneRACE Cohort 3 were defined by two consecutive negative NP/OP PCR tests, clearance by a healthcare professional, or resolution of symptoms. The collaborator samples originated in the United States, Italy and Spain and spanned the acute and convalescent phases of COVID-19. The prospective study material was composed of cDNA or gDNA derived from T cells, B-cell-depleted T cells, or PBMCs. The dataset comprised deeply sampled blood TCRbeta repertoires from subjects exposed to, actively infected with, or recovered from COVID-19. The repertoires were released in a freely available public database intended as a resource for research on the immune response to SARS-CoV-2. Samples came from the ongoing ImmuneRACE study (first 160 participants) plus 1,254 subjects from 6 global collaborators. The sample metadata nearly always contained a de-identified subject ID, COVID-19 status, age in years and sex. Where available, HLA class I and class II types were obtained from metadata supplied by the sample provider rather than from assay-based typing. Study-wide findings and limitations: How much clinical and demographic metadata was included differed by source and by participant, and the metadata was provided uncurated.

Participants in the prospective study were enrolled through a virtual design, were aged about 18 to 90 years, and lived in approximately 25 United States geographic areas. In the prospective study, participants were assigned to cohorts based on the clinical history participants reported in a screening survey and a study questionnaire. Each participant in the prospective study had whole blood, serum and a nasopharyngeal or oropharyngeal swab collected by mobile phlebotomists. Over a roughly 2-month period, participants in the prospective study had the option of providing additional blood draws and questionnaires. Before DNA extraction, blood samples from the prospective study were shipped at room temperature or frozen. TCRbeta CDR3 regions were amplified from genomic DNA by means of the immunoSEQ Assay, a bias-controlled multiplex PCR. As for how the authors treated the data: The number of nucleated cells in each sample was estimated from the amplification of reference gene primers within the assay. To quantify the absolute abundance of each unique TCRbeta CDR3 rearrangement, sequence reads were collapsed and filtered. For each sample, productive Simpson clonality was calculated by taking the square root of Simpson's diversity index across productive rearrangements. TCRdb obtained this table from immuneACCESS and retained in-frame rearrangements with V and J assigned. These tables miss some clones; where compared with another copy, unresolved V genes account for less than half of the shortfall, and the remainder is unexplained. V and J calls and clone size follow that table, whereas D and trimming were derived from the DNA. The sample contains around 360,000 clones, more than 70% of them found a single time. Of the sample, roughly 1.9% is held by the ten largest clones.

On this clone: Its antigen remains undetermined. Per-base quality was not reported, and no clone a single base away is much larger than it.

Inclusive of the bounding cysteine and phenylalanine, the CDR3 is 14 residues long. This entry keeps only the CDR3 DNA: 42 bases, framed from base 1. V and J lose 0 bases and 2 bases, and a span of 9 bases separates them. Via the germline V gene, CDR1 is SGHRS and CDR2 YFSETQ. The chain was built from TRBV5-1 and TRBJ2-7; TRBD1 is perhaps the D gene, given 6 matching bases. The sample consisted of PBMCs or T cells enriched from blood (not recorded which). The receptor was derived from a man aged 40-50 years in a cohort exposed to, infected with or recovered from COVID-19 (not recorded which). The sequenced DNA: TGCGCCAGCAGCTTGGTAGCAGGGGCCTACGAGCAGTACTTC. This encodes CASSLVAGAYEQYF.